These 16 T cell receptor beta chains share one sample of origin, sequenced in a study of shared clonotypes between healthy human individuals. Clones were read by immunoSEQ multiplex PCR, and TCRdb kept only the in-frame ones, dropping some. The data hold 1,400,000 or so clones, with around 98.5% observed a single time. The sequenced sample consisted of naive CD4+ T cells sorted from blood. Subset here: CD45RA+ positively selected. The receptor source for this set is a man younger than 40 in good health.

This chain joins TRBV28 and TRBJ2-1; D not certain. V dropped 4 bases and J dropped 2 bases, with 12 bases sitting between them. The CDR3 loop spans 15 amino acids. CDR1 is MDHEN and CDR2 is SYDVKM in the germline V gene. The DNA for the CDR3 is TGTGCCAGCAGTTACGGCTTGTCGGCCTACAATGAGCAGTTCTTC. Translating it yields CASSYGLSAYNEQFF.

The J gene is TRBJ2-5, the V gene TRBV28; 7 positions match TRBD1. This CDR3 has 15 residues. Germline loops: CDR1 MDHEN, CDR2 SYDVKM. V trimming: 3 bases; J trimming: 1 base; junction bases outside the gene matches: 5. The CDR3, as DNA: TGTGCCAGCAGTTTTGTTGGGACAGCCCAAGAGACCCAGTACTTC. Its translation is CASSFVGTAQETQYF.

This clone appeared once. Written as DNA, the CDR3 is TGCGCCAGCAGCTTGAGGAGTGTGGGAAATGAAAAACTGTTTTTT. Encoded protein: CASSLRSVGNEKLFF. V gene TRBV5-1 combines with J gene TRBJ1-4; no clear D gene. The CDR3 spans 15 residues. Germline values: CDR1 SGHRS, CDR2 YFSETQ. Trimming took off 1 base at V and 5 bases at J, with 12 bases between the two ends.

DNA of the CDR3: TGTGCCAGCAGTTTGACAGTCTACGAGCAGTACTTC. As protein: CASSLTVYEQYF. The chain employs TRBV28 and TRBJ2-7, with D possibly matching TRBD1 (5 bases). This CDR3 is 12 amino acids long. V lost 3 bases to trimming and J lost 3 bases, with 6 bases between them. Germline values: CDR1 MDHEN, CDR2 SYDVKM.

V is TRBV4-1 and J is TRBJ2-1; possibly TRBD1 for D (5 bases). This CDR3 is built from 14 residues. Trimming took off 0 bases at V and 6 bases at J, with 9 bases between the two ends. In germline, CDR1 is MGHRA, CDR2 YSYEKL. The chain's CDR3 is CASSQDPGRNEQFF. The DNA of the CDR3 is TGCGCCAGCAGCCAAGATCCAGGGCGCAATGAGCAGTTCTTC.

The genes are TRBV5-1 and TRBJ2-7; 9 bases are shared with TRBD2. The CDR3 covers 15 residues. CDR1 is SGHRS, CDR2 YFSETQ, per germline. Trimming at V came to 1 base and at J to 2 bases, leaving 4 bases not matched to a gene. The CDR3 spells CASSLISGGTYEQYF. In DNA, the CDR3 is TGCGCCAGCAGCTTGATAAGCGGGGGGACCTACGAGCAGTACTTC.

Regarding this clone: Other DNA sequences in the sample encode the same CDR3. The gene calls are TRBV18 and TRBJ2-7; D possibly corresponds to TRBD2 (6 bases). In germline, CDR1 is KGHSH, CDR2 LQKENI. V lost 3 bases and J lost 4, with 16 bases in between. The CDR3 is 15 residues long. CDR3: CASSPRDRERYEQYF. The CDR3 DNA reads TGTGCCAGCTCACCCCGGGACCGGGAGAGGTACGAGCAGTACTTC.

This clone was recorded once. The rearrangement joins TRBV27 to TRBJ2-7; 14 bases align to TRBD2. Germline V CDR1 and CDR2: MNHEY, SMNVEV (reference sequence). Trimming took 5 bases from V and 1 from J; bases not matched to a gene: 4. This CDR3 region has 16 residues. The CDR3 DNA is TGTGCCAGCAGTGAAGGACTAGCGGGGGGATCCTACGAGCAGTACTTC. Amino acid sequence: CASSEGLAGGSYEQYF.

The CDR3 DNA is TGTGCCAGCAGCAAAGGTGGCAGGGTCTATGGCTACACCTTC. Translated: CASSKGGRVYGYTF. This chain connects TRBV21-1 to TRBJ1-2; the table's D gene call, TRBD1, was not cross checked with the DNA. TRBV21-1 is flagged as a pseudogene. The CDR3 loop spans 14 amino acids.

Concerning this clone: At one of its ends the junction is not consistent with the germline gene, which may arise from a read error. V is TRBV4-3 and J is TRBJ2-3; D is possibly TRBD1 (5 bases). CDR3 length: 17 amino acids. Germline V gene data show CDR1 as LGHNA and CDR2 as YSLEER. CDR3 sequence: CASSQDYDSYSTDTQYF. CDR3 DNA: TGCGCCAGCAGTCAAGATTACGACAGCTATAGCACAGATACGCAGTATTTT.

The chain links TRBV5-1 to TRBJ2-1, with 7 bases aligning to TRBD1. J lost 7 bases, V lost 0 bases, and 7 bases had no gene match. Looked up from germline, CDR1 is SGHRS and CDR2 is YFSETQ. This CDR3 spans 15 amino acids. CDR3: CASSLGDRDRNEQFF. In DNA, the CDR3 is TGCGCCAGCAGCTTGGGAGACAGGGATCGGAATGAGCAGTTCTTC.

The chain couples TRBV5-1 to TRBJ2-6, with D possibly TRBD1 on 5 matching bases. Germline assignment: CDR1 SGHRS and CDR2 YFSETQ. V lost 0 bases to trimming and J lost 1 base, with 17 bases between them. This CDR3 spans 19 amino acids. For the CDR3, the DNA is TGCGCCAGCAGCTTGGTTGTTGGGCCCAGGGTATCTGGGGCCAACGTCCTGACTTTC. It specifies CASSLVVGPRVSGANVLTF.

The chain carries TRBV21-1 and TRBJ1-5; TRBD1, as called in the table, went unchecked against the DNA. TRBV21-1 counts as a pseudogene. CDR3 size: 16 residues. CDR3 nucleotide sequence: TGTGCCAGCAGCAAAGGGGGTATGACAGGGCATCAGCCCCAGCATTTT. Translation: CASSKGGMTGHQPQHF.

The chain has TRBV7-9 and TRBJ1-1, with 7 nucleotides matching TRBD1. In germline, CDR1 is SEHNR, CDR2 FQNEAQ (reference sequence). The length of the CDR3 is 16 residues. Losses at the gene ends were 4 bases for V and 3 bases for J; bases not matched to a gene: 11. CDR3 region: CASSSRSGQIDTEAFF. DNA of the CDR3: TGTGCCAGCAGCTCCCGTTCGGGACAGATCGACACTGAAGCTTTCTTT.

The chain recombines TRBV2 with TRBJ2-7; D perhaps matches TRBD1 (6 bases). CDR1 and CDR2 (germline): SNHLY, FYNNEI. The V and J ends lost 8 bases and 0 bases respectively, with 17 bases between them. The CDR3 is 15 residues long. The CDR3 DNA is TGTGCCAGCGGGGCCAGGGACACCCACTCCTACGAGCAGTACTTC. Its translation is CASGARDTHSYEQYF.

V gene TRBV14 combines with J gene TRBJ2-7; 7 bases match TRBD2. Looked up from germline, CDR1 is SGHDN and CDR2 is FVKESK. V lost 1 base, J lost 9 bases, and 6 bases stayed unmatched. CDR3 length: 13 residues. CDR3 nucleotides: TGTGCCAGCAGCCAAGTTTGGGCGGGAGTGCAGTACTTC. Translating gives CASSQVWAGVQYF. The full variable domain, with the rest looked up from reference TRBV14 and TRBJ2-7, is EAGVTQFPSHSVIEKGQTVTLRCDPISGHDNLYWYRRVMGKEIKFLLHFVKESKQDESGMPNNRFLAERTGGTYSTLKVQPAELEDSGVYFCASSQVWAGVQYFGPGTRLTVT.